These 16 T cell receptor beta chains share one sample of origin, sequenced in a study of CD8+ T cells in alopecia areata. Following RNA extraction, reverse transcription yielded cDNA that acted as the sequencing template. Libraries were prepared by immunoSEQ multiplex PCR; TCRdb keeps only in-frame clonotypes and omits some of them. The repertoire holds 100,000 to 150,000 clones, with 49% as singletons. Material: CD8+ T cells sorted from blood, obtained at week 0. These TCRs come from a human donor with alopecia areata.

The sample holds a few counts of this clone. At the DNA level, this CDR3 is encoded by other sequences in the same sample as well. This sequence joins TRBV5-1 and TRBJ2-7; D call uncertain. V was shortened by 0 bases and J by 3 bases, with 4 bases between the two germline ends. Germline CDR1 SGHRS, CDR2 YFSETQ. This CDR3 has 12 amino acids. Written as DNA, the CDR3 is TGCGCCAGCAGCTTGGAGGGCTACGAGCAGTACTTC. Its protein product is CASSLEGYEQYF.

This clone occurred once. The V call is TRBV5-6, the J call TRBJ2-7; 9 bases map to TRBD1. Germline V lookup: CDR1 SGHDT, CDR2 YYEEEE. V lost 3 bases, J lost 2 bases, and 3 bases stayed unmatched. This CDR3 is 14 amino acids long. This CDR3 is CASSSGTGPYEQYF. CDR3 DNA: TGTGCCAGCAGCTCCGGGACAGGGCCCTACGAGCAGTACTTC.

The chain joins TRBV7-2 to TRBJ1-5, with D unclear. V was cut by 2 bases and J by 4 bases, with 12 bases left in between. Germline CDR1 SGHTA, CDR2 FQGNSA. The CDR3 has 15 amino acids. Here the CDR3 reads CASSLWREANQPQHF. The CDR3 DNA follows: TGTGCCAGCAGCTTATGGAGGGAGGCGAATCAGCCCCAGCATTTT.

The chain uses TRBV27 and TRBJ2-3; tentatively, D is TRBD2 (5 bases). Trimming stripped 8 bases from V and 6 bases from J, with 9 bases between. This CDR3 comprises 11 residues. CDR1 is MNHEY and CDR2 is SMNVEV in the germline V gene (reference sequence). In DNA form, the CDR3 reads TGTGCCAGCCACACGGGGGATACGCAGTATTTT. Translated, it gives CASHTGDTQYF.

The V call is TRBV5-6, the J call TRBJ1-2; D uncertain. The CDR3 covers 13 residues. Trimming shortened V by 2 bases and J by 2 bases, and 7 bases separated the two germline ends. The germline gives CDR1 SGHDT, CDR2 YYEEEE. The CDR3 region is CASSLGRNYGYTF. DNA for the CDR3: TGTGCCAGCAGCTTAGGGAGAAACTATGGCTACACCTTC. Together with reference TRBV5-6 and TRBJ1-2, the CDR3 gives the full variable domain: DAGVTQSPTHLIKTRGQQVTLRCSPKSGHDTVSWYQQALGQGPQFIFQYYEEEERQRGNFPDRFSGHQFPNYSSELNVNALLLGDSALYLCASSLGRNYGYTFGSGTRLTVV.

This clone was seen a few times. The CDR3 loop reads CASSVQGAGTEAFF. The CDR3 bases are TGTGCCAGCAGCGTACAGGGGGCTGGCACTGAAGCTTTCTTT. This sequence joins TRBV7-9 and TRBJ1-1; TRBD1 matches 9 bases. The CDR3 extends over 14 amino acids. The germline gives CDR1 SEHNR, CDR2 FQNEAQ (reference sequence). J was trimmed by 4 bases and V by 5 bases; bases with no gene match: 5.

The chain carries TRBV25-1 and TRBJ1-6; unclear D gene. Trimming left V 1 base short and J 8 bases short, with 9 bases between. The length of the CDR3 is 14 residues. Germline V gives CDR1 MGHDK, CDR2 SYGVNS. In DNA form, the CDR3 reads TGTGCCAGCAGTGAATGGTATGGGGATTCACCCCTCCACTTT. Its protein is CASSEWYGDSPLHF.

The V and J genes are TRBV6-5 and TRBJ2-2, with no clear D. Trimming pared 6 bases from V and 3 bases from J, leaving 11 bases between. The CDR3 has 14 residues. Germline-derived CDR1 and CDR2 are MNHEY and SVGAGI. CDR3 region: CASSPTAYTGELFF. CDR3 DNA sequence: TGTGCCAGCAGCCCGACGGCTTACACCGGGGAGCTGTTTTTT.

This clone was seen more than once but under ten times. The chain employs TRBV5-6 and TRBJ1-5; D possibly corresponds to TRBD1 (5 bases). V lost 4 bases to trimming and J lost 6 bases, with 11 bases between them. Germline CDR1 reads SGHDT; CDR2 reads YYEEEE. The CDR3 consists of 13 residues. The CDR3 region is CASSPGTLQPQHF. The CDR3 DNA follows: TGTGCCAGCAGCCCCGGGACCCTTCAGCCCCAGCATTTT.

In DNA form, the CDR3 reads TGTGCCAGCAGTGAGTACGAGCAGTACTTC. Amino acids: CASSEYEQYF. V usage is TRBV6-1 and J usage is TRBJ2-5; D is ambiguous. Matching the DNA end better, TRBJ2-7 makes the J call doubtful. CDR3 size: 10 residues. Germline CDR1 is MNHNS and CDR2 is SASEGT.

The chain combines TRBV2 with TRBJ1-1; no clear D. CDR1 and CDR2 (germline): SNHLY, FYNNEI. The length of the CDR3 is 13 residues. V lost 8 bases to trimming and J lost 4 bases, with 14 bases between them. CDR3 amino acids: CASPRVRSTEAFF. The CDR3 nucleotides read TGTGCCAGCCCAAGGGTAAGATCCACTGAAGCTTTCTTT. Using reference TRBV2 and TRBJ1-1 for the parts outside the CDR3, the full variable domain is EPEVTQTPSHQVTQMGQEVILRCVPISNHLYFYWYRQILGQKVEFLVSFYNNEISEKSEIFDDQFSVERPDGSNFTLKIRSTKLEDSAMYFCASPRVRSTEAFFGQGTRLTVV.

This chain joins TRBV2 and TRBJ1-4, with D hard to call. CDR3 size: 14 residues. Germline CDR1 SNHLY, CDR2 FYNNEI. Trimming pared 2 bases from V and 0 bases from J, leaving 4 bases between. The CDR3 sequence is CASSEIATNEKLFF. The CDR3 DNA follows: TGTGCCAGCAGTGAAATTGCAACTAATGAAAAACTGTTTTTT.

In this sample, this clone turned up a few times. The chain employs TRBV30 and TRBJ1-1; maybe TRBD1 (5 bases). This CDR3 is 17 amino acids long. Trimming took 0 bases from V and 3 from J, leaving 20 bases between them. Germline CDR1 reads GTSNPN; CDR2 reads SVGIG (reference sequence). CDR3 region: CAWSVRVGSGVDTEAFF. The CDR3 coding sequence is TGTGCCTGGAGTGTACGAGTAGGATCGGGGGTTGACACTGAAGCTTTCTTT. Filled out from reference TRBV30 and TRBJ1-1, the complete variable domain reads SQTIHQWPATLVQPVGSPLSLECTVEGTSNPNLYWYRQAAGRGLQLLFYSVGIGQISSEVPQNLSASRPQDRQFILSSKKLLLSDSGFYLCAWSVRVGSGVDTEAFFGQGTRLTVV.

This clone was picked up a small number of times. This chain links TRBV5-4 with TRBJ2-7, with D possibly called TRBD1 or TRBD2 (6 bases each). Germline CDR1 and CDR2: SGHNT and YYREEE (reference sequence). There are 15 residues in the CDR3. V was clipped by 4 bases and J by 2 bases, with 16 bases between them. CDR3 region: CASSPREGGAYEQYF. The CDR3 nucleotides are TGTGCCAGCAGCCCTCGTGAGGGGGGAGCCTACGAGCAGTACTTC.

The chain joins TRBV29-1 to TRBJ2-2; no clear D gene. The ends were cut back, 4 bases at V and 1 base at J, with 7 bases in the middle. This CDR3 has 13 residues. The germline V gene has CDR1 SQVTM and CDR2 ANQGSEA. The CDR3 is CSVGQENTGELFF. The CDR3 DNA is TGCAGCGTTGGGCAGGAGAACACCGGGGAGCTGTTTTTT.

The chain couples TRBV11-2 to TRBJ2-5; the D is unclear. There are 12 residues in the CDR3. V was pared by 2 bases and J by 11 bases, with 12 bases between. Germline CDR1 reads SGHAT; CDR2 reads FQNNGV. The CDR3 reads CASSLSIRRQYF. The CDR3 DNA reads as TGTGCCAGCAGCTTATCGATCAGAAGGCAGTACTTC.